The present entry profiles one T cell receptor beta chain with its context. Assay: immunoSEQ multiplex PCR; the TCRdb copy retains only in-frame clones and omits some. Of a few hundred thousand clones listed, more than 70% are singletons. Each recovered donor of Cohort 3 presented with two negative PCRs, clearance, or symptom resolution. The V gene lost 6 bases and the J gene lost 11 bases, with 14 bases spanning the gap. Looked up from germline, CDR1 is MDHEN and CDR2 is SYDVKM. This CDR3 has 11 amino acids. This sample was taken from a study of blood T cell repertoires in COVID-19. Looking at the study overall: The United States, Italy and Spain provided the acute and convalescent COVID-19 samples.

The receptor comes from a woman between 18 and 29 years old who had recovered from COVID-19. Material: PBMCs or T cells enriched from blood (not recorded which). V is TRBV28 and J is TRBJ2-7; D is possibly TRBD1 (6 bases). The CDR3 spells CASSSRKGEYF. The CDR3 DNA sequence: TGTGCCAGCAGCTCCCGGAAGGGGGAGTACTTC.